The 30 T cell receptor beta chains below were found in one sample sequenced in a study of cytomegalovirus exposure and HLA in healthy donors. The PCR was carried out with 60 Vbeta primers and 13 Jbeta primers. The table came from immunoSEQ multiplex PCR; TCRdb's copy has only in-frame clones and leaves some out. Of roughly 200,000 clones in the sample, 80% to 90% were seen once. The sample taken for sequencing was PBMCs. Source of these receptors: a man aged 25-45 years in good health and CMV-seronegative.

This chain joins TRBV6-1 and TRBJ1-6, with a weak D call TRBD1 (5 bases). Trimming removed 5 bases at V and 7 bases at J, with 6 bases between. Germline V lookup: CDR1 MNHNS, CDR2 SASEGT. The CDR3 covers 12 residues. Here the CDR3 reads CASSRQNSPLHF. DNA for the CDR3: TGTGCCAGCAGTCGACAGAATTCACCCCTCCACTTT.

CDR3 nucleotide sequence: TGTGCCAGCAGCTTAGGTTCGGGGGTTACGGATCAGCCCCAGCATTTT. Encoded protein: CASSLGSGVTDQPQHF. The genes are TRBV7-9 and TRBJ1-5; D is perhaps TRBD1 (5 bases). Trimming stripped 1 base from V and 5 bases from J, with 15 bases between. Germline lookup yields CDR1 SEHNR and CDR2 FQNEAQ (reference sequence). The CDR3 is made up of 16 amino acids.

The chain joins TRBV10-3 to TRBJ2-1; the D gene is possibly TRBD1 (6 bases). V lost 4 bases and J lost 4, with 11 bases in between. The CDR3 covers 14 residues. The germline V gene encodes CDR1 ENHRY and CDR2 SYGVKD. The CDR3 protein is CAISGTDSYNEQFF. For the CDR3, the DNA is TGTGCCATCAGTGGGACGGACAGTTACAATGAGCAGTTCTTC.

The chain carries TRBV1 and TRBJ2-5; TRBD2 reflects the table's D call only, with no check against the DNA. TRBV1 is a known pseudogene. The CDR3 length is 15 residues. Written as DNA, the CDR3 is TGCACCAGCAGCCAAGTGGGCGGGGAACGAGAGACCCAGTACTTC. Translation gives CTSSQVGGERETQYF.

The V and J genes are TRBV19 and TRBJ1-4; TRBD1 matches at 9 bases. Trimming removed 6 bases from V and 5 bases from J; junction bases left unmatched: 10. This CDR3 spans 16 amino acids. Germline lookup yields CDR1 LNHDA and CDR2 SQIVND (reference sequence). The chain's CDR3 is CASSTQGAYRNEKLFF. The CDR3 DNA sequence: TGTGCCAGTAGCACACAGGGGGCGTACAGGAATGAAAAACTGTTTTTT.

This sequence joins TRBV4-2 and TRBJ2-5; D ambiguous. This CDR3 has 13 residues. Trimming shortened V by 0 bases and J by 4 bases, and 6 bases separated the two germline ends. Germline CDR1 and CDR2: LGHNA and YNFKEQ. The CDR3 spells CASSQDRGETQYF. The CDR3 DNA reads as TGTGCCAGCAGCCAAGATCGAGGAGAGACCCAGTACTTC.

This clone has just a few counts. This chain links TRBV2 with TRBJ1-5, with D perhaps matching TRBD1 (5 bases). The germline CDR1 and CDR2 sequences are SNHLY and FYNNEI. This CDR3 spans 15 amino acids. V was pared by 6 bases and J by 8 bases, with 20 bases between. CDR3 DNA sequence: TGTGCCAGCAGCTCTCCGGACAATCGGGTTAAGCCCCAGCATTTT. It specifies CASSSPDNRVKPQHF.

This chain uses TRBV5-1 with TRBJ2-1; 9 bases fit TRBD2. Germline CDR1 and CDR2: SGHRS and YFSETQ. The length of the CDR3 is 16 residues. The V segment lost 7 bases and the J segment 5 bases; nucleotides outside the gene matches: 13. The CDR3 loop reads CASARIRGGAHNEQFF. DNA of the CDR3: TGCGCCAGCGCCCGGATACGCGGGGGGGCCCACAATGAGCAGTTCTTC.

V gene TRBV5-6 combines with J gene TRBJ1-2; 7 nucleotides line up with TRBD1. Germline V CDR1 and CDR2: SGHDT, YYEEEE. This CDR3 is 17 amino acids long. V lost 0 bases and J lost 7; bases outside the gene matches: 15. CDR3 loop: CASSLEAGTAIYGGYTF. Here the CDR3 DNA reads TGTGCCAGCAGCTTGGAGGCAGGGACAGCCATTTATGGTGGCTACACCTTC.

V is TRBV2 and J is TRBJ1-6, with TRBD1 matching over 8 bases. The CDR3 loop spans 14 amino acids. Looked up from germline, CDR1 is SNHLY and CDR2 is FYNNEI. The V gene end was trimmed by 6 bases and the J gene end by 7 bases; junction bases not matched to a gene: 5. In nucleotides, the CDR3 is TGTGCCAGCAGCCTCCAGGGGGCGAATTCACCCCTCCACTTT. It codes for CASSLQGANSPLHF.

V gene TRBV4-1 combines with J gene TRBJ1-5; no reliable D call. Germline assignment: CDR1 MGHRA and CDR2 YSYEKL. This CDR3 is built from 14 residues. V lost 1 base to trimming and J lost 0 bases, with 4 bases between them. CDR3 in amino acids: CASSQVYSNQPQHF. Written as DNA, the CDR3 is TGCGCCAGCAGCCAAGTCTATAGCAATCAGCCCCAGCATTTT.

The V and J genes are TRBV1 and TRBJ2-3; the D call in the table, TRBD2, was not verified against the DNA. TRBV1 is a pseudogene segment. The CDR3 runs to 17 residues. The CDR3 loop reads CTSSQDRLAGITDTQYF. The DNA of the CDR3 is TGCACCAGCAGCCAAGATAGGCTAGCGGGGATCACAGATACGCAGTATTTT.

In this sample, this clone turned up a few times. In DNA, the CDR3 is TGTGCCAGCAGTTCAACAGGGGGCGCGGAGACCCAGTACTTC. Amino acid sequence: CASSSTGGAETQYF. The genes are TRBV6-5 and TRBJ2-5; 9 nucleotides line up with TRBD1. Trimming removed 4 bases from V and 5 bases from J; junction bases left unmatched: 5. Germline lookup yields CDR1 MNHEY and CDR2 SVGAGI. The CDR3 spans 14 residues.

The V call is TRBV2, the J call TRBJ2-7; perhaps TRBD2 as D (6 bases). Germline CDR1 SNHLY, CDR2 FYNNEI. The V gene lost 2 bases and the J gene lost 5 bases, with 16 bases spanning the gap. The CDR3 is 15 amino acids. CDR3 DNA sequence: TGTGCCAGCAGTGAAACGGGAGTGGGAGTGAACGAGCAGTACTTC. Translation gives CASSETGVGVNEQYF.

This clone has more than one count but fewer than ten. The chain employs TRBV15 and TRBJ2-5; 7 positions match TRBD1. The J call may be wrong; the DNA end is better matched by TRBJ2-7. CDR1 and CDR2 from the germline V gene are LNHNV and YYDKDF (reference sequence). The CDR3 length is 16 residues. The CDR3 DNA reads TGTGCCACCAGCAGAGATCCCGACAGGGAGCCCTACGAGCAGTACTTC. Translated, it gives CATSRDPDREPYEQYF.

The rearrangement links TRBV14 to TRBJ2-1; the D gene is possibly TRBD1 (6 bases). This CDR3 is 16 amino acids long. Germline CDR1 is SGHDN and CDR2 is FVKESK. The germline V and J ends were trimmed by 3 bases and 7 bases, with 19 bases remaining between them. The CDR3 loop is CASSHGATGFLNEQFF. CDR3 nucleotide sequence: TGTGCCAGCAGCCACGGGGCCACAGGGTTCTTAAATGAGCAGTTCTTC.

The chain links TRBV7-9 to TRBJ1-1; tentative D call: TRBD1 (6 bases). There are 13 residues in the CDR3. CDR1 is SEHNR and CDR2 is FQNEAQ in the germline V gene (reference sequence). Between the trimmed V and J ends, which lost 5 bases and 6 bases, there was a span of 13 bases. Here the CDR3 reads CASSQAGAPEAFF. The CDR3 DNA sequence: TGTGCCAGCAGCCAAGCAGGGGCCCCTGAAGCTTTCTTT.

The V and J genes are TRBV5-1 and TRBJ2-7, with TRBD1 matching 11 bases. Trimming cost V 2 bases and J 3 bases; bases outside gene matches: 10. In germline, CDR1 is SGHRS, CDR2 YFSETQ. The CDR3 is 17 amino acids. CDR3 bases: TGCGCCAGCAGCTTCCCACCTACGGGACAGGGGGTCTACGAGCAGTACTTC. Translation: CASSFPPTGQGVYEQYF.

The chain links TRBV5-6 to TRBJ2-3; 9 nucleotides align to TRBD1. The CDR3 totals 15 residues. CDR1 is SGHDT and CDR2 is YYEEEE in the germline V gene. The junction had 5 bases not matched to a gene; V was cut back by 4 bases and J by 2 bases. The CDR3 DNA reads TGTGCCAGCAGCGAGGACAGGGGAGTCACAGATACGCAGTATTTT. Translating it yields CASSEDRGVTDTQYF.

This chain uses TRBV5-6 with TRBJ2-3; no clear D. The CDR3 spans 15 residues. V was trimmed by 0 bases and J by 1 base, leaving 9 bases between them. CDR1 and CDR2 (germline): SGHDT, YYEEEE. The DNA for the CDR3 is TGTGCCAGCAGCTTGGGGCTGTTTGGCACAGATACGCAGTATTTT. Amino acids: CASSLGLFGTDTQYF.

The chain uses TRBV6-5 and TRBJ2-7, with 14 bases identical to TRBD2. The V segment lost 2 bases and the J segment 3 bases; nucleotides outside the gene matches: 0. The CDR3 sequence is 15 residues long. Germline values: CDR1 MNHEY, CDR2 SVGAGI. CDR3 residues: CASSYGTSGGYEQYF. CDR3 DNA: TGTGCCAGCAGTTACGGGACTAGCGGGGGCTACGAGCAGTACTTC.

V gene TRBV6-6 combines with J gene TRBJ2-7, with D maybe TRBD2 (7 bases). The CDR3 contains 14 residues. The germline V gene encodes CDR1 MNHNY and CDR2 SVGAGI (reference sequence). V lost 0 bases and J lost 2, with 8 bases in between. CDR3 sequence reads: CASSYSGGPYEQYF. Written as DNA, the CDR3 is TGTGCCAGCAGTTACTCGGGGGGGCCCTACGAGCAGTACTTC.

V gene TRBV10-3 combines with J gene TRBJ2-2; tentative D call: TRBD1 (6 bases). The CDR3 runs to 14 residues. Germline CDR1 ENHRY, CDR2 SYGVKD. Trimming pared 5 bases from V and 6 bases from J, leaving 13 bases between. For the CDR3, the DNA is TGTGCCATCAGTAGGACAGAATTGGCCGGGGAGCTGTTTTTT. Protein sequence: CAISRTELAGELFF.

This clone was found a few times. V is TRBV5-1 and J is TRBJ2-2; 8 bases align to TRBD2. J gave up 0 bases and V 5 bases, and 9 bases lay outside the gene matches. Per germline, CDR1 SGHRS and CDR2 YFSETQ. The CDR3 is 17 amino acids. The CDR3 spells CASSGVAGNPNTGELFF. DNA for the CDR3: TGCGCCAGCAGTGGTGTAGCGGGGAACCCGAACACCGGGGAGCTGTTTTTT.

The chain carries TRBV7-2 and TRBJ1-1; D remains unclear. Germline V gene data show CDR1 as SGHTA and CDR2 as FQGNSA. The V and J ends lost 1 base and 5 bases respectively, with 8 bases between them. The CDR3 spans 13 residues. The CDR3, as DNA: TGTGCCAGCAGCTTAGAGATAGCGACTGAAGCTTTCTTT. Amino acid sequence: CASSLEIATEAFF.

The chain couples TRBV15 to TRBJ2-1, with 12 bases that match TRBD1. The length of the CDR3 is 18 residues. Germline V lookup: CDR1 LNHNV, CDR2 YYDKDF (reference sequence). J gave up 8 bases and V 0 bases, and 11 bases lay outside the gene matches. This chain's CDR3 is CATSRELPGTGGWDEQFF. The CDR3 DNA reads as TGTGCCACCAGCAGAGAACTACCGGGGACAGGGGGCTGGGATGAGCAGTTCTTC.

The rearrangement joins TRBV6-1 to TRBJ1-1; perhaps TRBD1 as D (6 bases). CDR1 is MNHNS and CDR2 is SASEGT in the germline V gene. Deletions cut 7 bases from V and 4 bases from J, with 7 bases between. CDR3 length equals 11 residues. CDR3 region: CASTQGTEAFF. DNA of the CDR3: TGTGCCAGCACACAGGGCACTGAAGCTTTCTTT.

The chain employs TRBV5-8 and TRBJ2-5; 10 positions agree with TRBD2. The junction had 13 bases not matched to a gene; V was cut back by 3 bases and J by 5 bases. CDR3 length equals 17 residues. Germline V lookup: CDR1 SGHTS, CDR2 YDEGEE. CDR3 in amino acids: CASSSLIRTSGGETQYF. The CDR3 DNA follows: TGTGCCAGCAGCTCGCTAATTCGGACTAGCGGCGGCGAGACCCAGTACTTC.

The chain uses TRBV18 and TRBJ2-3; unclear D gene. Germline V CDR1 and CDR2: KGHSH, LQKENI. The V end was cut by 4 bases, the J end by 4 bases, with 6 bases between. The CDR3 is made up of 12 amino acids. The CDR3 reads CASSLRADTQYF. As DNA, the CDR3 is TGTGCCAGCTCACTTCGGGCAGATACGCAGTATTTT.

This chain links TRBV10-3 with TRBJ1-2, with TRBD1 matching 11 bases. The CDR3 contains 14 residues. CDR1 is ENHRY, CDR2 SYGVKD, per germline. V lost 9 bases, J lost 6 bases, and 9 bases stayed unmatched. The CDR3 DNA is TGTGCCATTTCCTCGGACAGGGGGCCAGATGGCTACACCTTC. Its translation is CAISSDRGPDGYTF.